These 27 T cell receptor beta chains share one sample of origin, sequenced in a study of shared clonotypes between healthy human individuals. Clones were sequenced by immunoSEQ multiplex PCR, and TCRdb holds only the in-frame ones, with some missing. The sample carries roughly 1,500,000 clones, approximately 98.5% recorded once. Specimen: naive CD4+ T cells sorted from blood. Subset specified: CD45RA+ positively selected. The receptors stem from a man aged 25 to 40 in good health.

J is TRBJ1-3 and V is TRBV15, with a tentative D call TRBD1 (6 bases). The CDR3 has 16 residues. Trimming removed 3 bases from V and 4 bases from J, with 16 bases in between. Per germline, CDR1 LNHNV and CDR2 YYDKDF (reference sequence). The CDR3 spells CATSREPTGLGNTIYF. The CDR3 nucleotides are TGTGCCACCAGCAGGGAACCGACAGGTTTGGGAAACACCATATATTTT.

The rearrangement links TRBV5-8 to TRBJ2-3; 12 nucleotides match TRBD2. This CDR3 has 17 amino acids. Trimming removed 1 base from V and 7 bases from J; junction bases left unmatched: 10. Germline CDR1 is SGHTS and CDR2 is YDEGEE. The CDR3 nucleotides are TGTGCCAGCAGCTTGACCTCTAGCGGGAGGGCCACGTATACGCAGTATTTT. It yields the protein CASSLTSSGRATYTQYF.

This clone has only one observation. The V gene is TRBV28, the J gene TRBJ2-7; 11 bases map to TRBD2. The trim removed 6 bases at V and 2 bases at J, leaving 12 bases unmatched. Germline values: CDR1 MDHEN, CDR2 SYDVKM. The CDR3 is 17 amino acids. The CDR3 reads CASRKGLADRTTYEQYF. Written as DNA, the CDR3 is TGTGCCAGCAGGAAGGGACTAGCGGACCGAACTACCTACGAGCAGTACTTC.

This chain uses TRBV10-3 with TRBJ2-5; 14 bases map to TRBD2. Germline V CDR1 and CDR2: ENHRY, SYGVKD. Losses at the gene ends were 6 bases for V and 5 bases for J; bases not matched to a gene: 5. The CDR3 sequence is 15 residues long. CDR3 in DNA: TGTGCCATCAGAGATGGGACTAGCGGGAGTGAGACCCAGTACTTC. Amino acid sequence: CAIRDGTSGSETQYF.

J is TRBJ1-4 and V is TRBV5-4, with a tentative D call TRBD1 (5 bases). CDR3 size: 14 residues. V was pared by 0 bases and J by 7 bases, with 10 bases between. CDR1 SGHNT and CDR2 YYREEE come from the germline V gene (reference sequence). CDR3 sequence reads: CASSLGGDGEKLFF. In DNA, the CDR3 is TGTGCCAGCAGCTTGGGGGGGGACGGTGAAAAACTGTTTTTT. Full variable domain (rest looked up from reference TRBV5-4 and TRBJ1-4): ETGVTQSPTHLIKTRGQQVTLRCSSQSGHNTVSWYQQALGQGPQFIFQYYREEENGRGNFPPRFSGLQFPNYSSELNVNALELDDSALYLCASSLGGDGEKLFFGSGTQLSVL.

The chain combines TRBV5-4 with TRBJ2-7; TRBD2 aligns across 10 bases. V was pared by 4 bases and J by 0 bases, with 4 bases of the junction left unmatched. The CDR3 totals 15 residues. Germline V gives CDR1 SGHNT, CDR2 YYREEE (reference sequence). DNA for the CDR3: TGTGCCAGCAGCCTTTCTAGCGGGAGCTCCTACGAGCAGTACTTC. Residues: CASSLSSGSSYEQYF.

Of note for this clone: This specimen includes other DNA sequences encoding the same CDR3. This chain links TRBV11-2 with TRBJ2-1; D gene unclear. V lost 8 bases, J lost 0 bases, and 8 bases lay in between. The CDR3 extends over 13 amino acids. The germline V gene has CDR1 SGHAT and CDR2 FQNNGV. The CDR3 here is CASSGGSYNEQFF. CDR3 DNA: TGTGCCAGCTCCGGCGGCTCCTACAATGAGCAGTTCTTC.

J is TRBJ2-7 and V is TRBV19; TRBD1 is a possible D gene (5 bases). The germline CDR1 and CDR2 sequences are LNHDA and SQIVND (reference sequence). V dropped 5 bases and J dropped 3 bases, with 14 bases sitting between them. This CDR3 has 14 residues. The CDR3 loop is CASSHRTKSYEQYF. CDR3 bases: TGTGCCAGTAGTCATAGGACAAAGAGCTACGAGCAGTACTTC.

The chain couples TRBV18 to TRBJ2-2, with TRBD2 matching over 10 bases. The CDR3 spans 16 residues. Germline loops: CDR1 KGHSH, CDR2 LQKENI. J was trimmed by 4 bases and V by 5 bases; bases with no gene match: 7. The CDR3 sequence is CASSAKREGRTGELFF. CDR3 sequence (DNA): TGTGCCAGCTCAGCAAAGCGGGAGGGCCGCACCGGGGAGCTGTTTTTT.

The CDR3: CASSHRLGSGANVLTF. The CDR3 DNA sequence: TGTGCCAGCAGCCACCGTTTGGGCTCTGGGGCCAACGTCCTGACTTTC. The chain couples TRBV6-6 to TRBJ2-6, with D uncertain. This CDR3 has 16 residues. The germline V gene has CDR1 MNHNY and CDR2 SVGAGI (reference sequence). V lost 6 bases, J lost 0 bases, and 12 bases lay in between.

The chain couples TRBV7-2 to TRBJ2-3; 7 nucleotides line up with TRBD2. Germline values: CDR1 SGHTA, CDR2 FQGNSA. V gave up 5 bases and J gave up 8 bases; unmatched junction bases: 1. This CDR3 is built from 11 residues. For the CDR3, the DNA is TGTGCCAGCAGCGGCGGGGGTACGCAGTATTTT. Translating gives CASSGGGTQYF. Based on the CDR3 plus reference TRBV7-2 and TRBJ2-3, the full variable domain is GAGVSQSPSNKVTEKGKDVELRCDPISGHTALYWYRQSLGQGLEFLIYFQGNSAPDKSGLPSDRFSAERTGGSVSTLTIQRTQQEDSAVYLCASSGGGTQYFGPGTRLTVL.

The gene calls are TRBV5-1 and TRBJ2-5; 7 bases align to TRBD2. CDR3 length equals 14 residues. The V gene's germline CDR1 is SGHRS and CDR2 YFSETQ. V shed 4 bases and J 3 bases; nucleotides not matched to a gene: 6. CDR3 in amino acids: CASSPGTMKETQYF. The DNA of the CDR3 is TGCGCCAGCAGCCCCGGGACTATGAAAGAGACCCAGTACTTC.

CDR3 loop: CASSGRRDIPSVYGYTF. In nucleotides, the CDR3 is TGTGCCAGCAGCGGTCGCCGGGACATTCCTTCGGTCTATGGCTACACCTTC. This rearrangement joins TRBV9 to TRBJ1-2; D is perhaps TRBD1 (6 bases). Trimming left V 3 bases short and J 4 bases short, with 22 bases between. This CDR3 contains 17 residues. Germline V gene data show CDR1 as SGDLS and CDR2 as YYNGEE.

As to this clone: Other DNA sequences in the same sample also yield this CDR3. This sequence joins TRBV5-4 and TRBJ2-1; 9 nucleotides match TRBD1. Germline CDR1 and CDR2: SGHNT and YYREEE (reference sequence). The CDR3 is 16 amino acids. Trimming took 0 bases from V and 1 from J; bases not matched to a gene: 2. As DNA, the CDR3 is TGTGCCAGCAGCTTGGGGGGGACAGGGTCCTACAATGAGCAGTTCTTC. It encodes CASSLGGTGSYNEQFF.

The V call is TRBV7-9, the J call TRBJ2-1, with 7 bases that match TRBD1. The CDR3 extends over 16 amino acids. After removal of 4 bases from V and 0 bases from J, the junction contained 6 bases not matched to a gene. From germline, CDR1 is SEHNR and CDR2 FQNEAQ (reference sequence). For the CDR3, the DNA is TGTGCCAGCAGCTCGGGACAGTCCCTCTCCTACAATGAGCAGTTCTTC. Protein sequence: CASSSGQSLSYNEQFF.

The chain links TRBV5-5 to TRBJ1-1; 7 bases agree with TRBD1. The CDR3 sequence is 13 residues long. Germline V gene lookup returns CDR1 SGHKS and CDR2 YYEKEE (reference sequence). Trimming took 4 bases from V and 6 from J; bases not matched to a gene: 6. Here the CDR3 DNA reads TGTGCCAGCAGCCCGCAGGGGGTTTCTGAAGCTTTCTTT. It encodes CASSPQGVSEAFF.

The chain carries TRBV14 and TRBJ1-1; 10 positions agree with TRBD1. The J segment lost 1 base and the V segment lost 3 bases, leaving 5 bases of the junction unmatched. The germline gives CDR1 SGHDN, CDR2 FVKESK. This CDR3 comprises 16 residues. CDR3 amino acids: CASSQRTGGRNTEAFF. CDR3 nucleotide sequence: TGTGCCAGCAGCCAGAGGACAGGGGGAAGGAACACTGAAGCTTTCTTT.

The CDR3 is CASSETGVAGNTIYF. In DNA form, the CDR3 reads TGTGCCAGCAGTGAGACAGGGGTCGCTGGAAACACCATATATTTT. The genes are TRBV2 and TRBJ1-3; TRBD1 matches at 8 bases. J gave up 2 bases and V 3 bases, and 3 bases lay outside the gene matches. The CDR3 loop spans 15 amino acids. Germline CDR1 SNHLY, CDR2 FYNNEI.

V usage is TRBV11-2 and J usage is TRBJ2-3; D not resolved. With 4 bases removed from V and 6 bases from J, the gap between germline ends came to 17 bases. The CDR3 is made up of 15 amino acids. Germline CDR1 is SGHAT and CDR2 is FQNNGV. DNA for the CDR3: TGTGCCAGCAGCTCGGGCGCTACCCCTCTGGATACGCAGTATTTT. The encoded protein is CASSSGATPLDTQYF.

J is TRBJ2-7 and V is TRBV19; possibly TRBD1 for D (5 bases). The CDR3 is 13 residues long. V was pared by 5 bases and J by 2 bases, with 10 bases between. The germline gives CDR1 LNHDA, CDR2 SQIVND (reference sequence). This CDR3 is CASSLGATYEQYF. In DNA, the CDR3 is TGTGCCAGTAGTCTTGGGGCCACCTACGAGCAGTACTTC.

The J gene is TRBJ2-5, the V gene TRBV5-4; unclear D gene. V was trimmed by 1 base and J by 3 bases, leaving 13 bases between them. CDR1 SGHNT and CDR2 YYREEE come from the germline V gene (reference sequence). The CDR3 spans 15 residues. Written as DNA, the CDR3 is TGTGCCAGCAGCTTGTTGAACAGAGAAAAAGAGACCCAGTACTTC. Translating it yields CASSLLNREKETQYF.

This chain's CDR3 is CASSITPTSGRARTQYF. The CDR3 bases are TGTGCCAGTAGTATAACCCCAACTAGCGGGAGGGCCCGTACGCAGTATTTT. The chain combines TRBV19 with TRBJ2-3, with TRBD2 matching over 13 bases. With 2 bases clipped from V and 8 bases from J, the junction kept 10 bases outside the gene matches. The CDR3 covers 17 residues. Germline V gene sequence: CDR1 LNHDA, CDR2 SQIVND (reference sequence).

The CDR3 DNA reads TGCAGCGTTGGCCCAAGACAGGCTATGAACACTGAAGCTTTCTTT. This encodes CSVGPRQAMNTEAFF. The chain links TRBV29-1 to TRBJ1-1, with D possibly being TRBD1 (6 bases). CDR1 is SQVTM and CDR2 is ANQGSEA in the germline V gene. This CDR3 is built from 15 residues. V lost 4 bases and J 0 bases, leaving 15 bases between the germline ends. The variable domain in full, completed from reference TRBV29-1 and TRBJ1-1, reads SAVISQKPSRDICQRGTSLTIQCQVDSQVTMMFWYRQQPGQSLTLIATANQGSEATYESGFVIDKFPISRPNLTFSTLTVSNMSPEDSSIYLCSVGPRQAMNTEAFFGQGTRLTVV.

This chain uses TRBV5-1 with TRBJ2-1; possible D gene TRBD2, 6 bases. Germline CDR1 is SGHRS and CDR2 is YFSETQ. The CDR3 runs to 16 residues. Trimming took 4 bases from V and 5 from J, leaving 19 bases between them. CDR3 sequence (DNA): TGCGCCAGCAGCCTCCTGCGAGCGGGTACAGACAATGAGCAGTTCTTC. Translation: CASSLLRAGTDNEQFF.

The rearrangement links TRBV19 to TRBJ1-2; the D is unclear. Germline V gives CDR1 LNHDA, CDR2 SQIVND (reference sequence). This CDR3 has 12 residues. Trimming removed 5 bases at V and 2 bases at J, with 6 bases between. The CDR3 spells CASSARNYGYTF. As DNA, the CDR3 is TGTGCCAGTAGTGCAAGGAACTATGGCTACACCTTC.

The chain uses TRBV27 and TRBJ1-1, with D tentatively TRBD1 (5 bases). Germline assignment: CDR1 MNHEY and CDR2 SMNVEV (reference sequence). The CDR3 consists of 14 residues. The V gene lost 6 bases and the J gene lost 1 base, with 12 bases spanning the gap. Here the CDR3 reads CASSQDRANTEAFF. Written as DNA, the CDR3 is TGTGCCAGCAGCCAAGACAGAGCGAACACTGAAGCTTTCTTT.

J is TRBJ2-3 and V is TRBV7-2; TRBD1 agrees at 8 bases. Germline lookup yields CDR1 SGHTA and CDR2 FQGNSA. With 5 bases clipped from V and 3 bases from J, the junction kept 4 bases outside the gene matches. The CDR3 is 14 residues long. The CDR3 region has the DNA TGTGCCAGCAGCCCCAGACAGGGGACAGATACGCAGTATTTT. The encoded protein is CASSPRQGTDTQYF.